These T cell receptor beta chains were read from a single sample in a study of CXCR3-negative and CXCR3-positive naive CD8 T cells. One entry per CDR3 protein, without DNA, is what TCRdb gives after re-calling the 5' RACE reads. In all, the sample yields 55,000 to 75,000 distinct CDR3 sequences. The sequenced material came from naive CXCR3+ CD8+ T cells from blood. The source is a human donor in good health. Some clones in this sample may be carry-over from other donors' samples. CDR3s include the opening cysteine and the closing phenylalanine or tryptophan. Each record gives: V gene, J gene, CDR3 protein.

TRBV7-6	TRBJ2-1	CASSSRLELAGYNEQFF
TRBV4-1	TRBJ2-5	CASSQIAEETQYF
TRBV7-2	TRBJ2-2	CASSFYPGELFF
TRBV6-2/TRBV6-3	TRBJ2-2	CASSVSGELFF
TRBV5-5	TRBJ1-1	CASSRTTGDTEAFF
TRBV12-3/TRBV12-4	TRBJ2-2	CASRPGTSGGRDTGELFF
TRBV28	TRBJ1-3	CASGRASGNTIYF
TRBV12-3/TRBV12-4	TRBJ1-1	CASTPGDLNTEASF
TRBV29-1	TRBJ2-3	CSVDGYSTDTQYF
TRBV2	TRBJ2-7	CASSGYLYEQYF
TRBV28	TRBJ2-3	CASSLLGGPGDTQYF
TRBV2	TRBJ2-1	CASSGASGIFSYNEQFF
TRBV28	TRBJ2-7	CATRVTGSYEQYF
TRBV20-1	TRBJ1-6	CSARGFQNYSPLHF
TRBV28	TRBJ2-2	CASSQRDSSLGELFF
TRBV7-9	TRBJ2-3	CASSLPAETDTDTQYF
TRBV7-2	TRBJ2-3	CASSWDSTDTQYF
TRBV3-1	TRBJ2-7	CASSQVGGQQYF